These 24 T cell receptor beta chains originate from one sample sequenced in a study of blood T cell repertoires in COVID-19. Some clones are missing from TCRdb's copy, which holds only in-frame ones; the method was immunoSEQ multiplex PCR. The table lists 150,000 to 200,000 clones, approximately 88% of them singletons, with more than 3.5% in the top ten. Sequenced material: peripheral blood. The source of these receptors is a woman aged 25 to 39 with acute or convalescent COVID-19.

Only a few counts were recorded for this clone. The chain couples TRBV4-2 to TRBJ1-5; D remains unclear. V lost 1 base and J lost 4, with 5 bases in between. Germline CDR1 reads LGHNA; CDR2 reads YNFKEQ. The CDR3 spans 13 residues. The CDR3 region has the DNA TGTGCCAGCAGCCAAGGGCCGAATCAGCCCCAGCATTTT. It yields the protein CASSQGPNQPQHF.

For the CDR3, the DNA is TGTGCCAGCGGGCGGGGACAGGGATTCGGGACCCAGTACTTC. Translation gives CASGRGQGFGTQYF. The V and J genes are TRBV2 and TRBJ2-5; 9 positions agree with TRBD1. Germline V gene data show CDR1 as SNHLY and CDR2 as FYNNEI. The CDR3 loop spans 14 amino acids. V trimming: 8 bases; J trimming: 7 bases; junction bases outside the gene matches: 11.

The gene calls are TRBV6-5 and TRBJ2-3; 8 nucleotides line up with TRBD2. Trimming cost V 0 bases and J 4 bases; bases outside gene matches: 6. The CDR3 loop spans 16 amino acids. Germline-derived CDR1 and CDR2 are MNHEY and SVGAGI. The CDR3 coding sequence is TGTGCCAGCAGTTACTCGAGTAGCGGGACTCCAGATACGCAGTATTTT. It yields the protein CASSYSSSGTPDTQYF.

V gene TRBV11-1 combines with J gene TRBJ2-3, with D perhaps matching TRBD2 (5 bases). Germline V CDR1 and CDR2: SGHAT, FQDESV (reference sequence). The V gene lost 6 bases and the J gene lost 6 bases, with 10 bases spanning the gap. CDR3 length equals 12 residues. CDR3 loop: CASRGSSDTQYF. The DNA of the CDR3 is TGTGCCAGCAGAGGGAGTTCGGATACGCAGTATTTT.

The V call is TRBV5-1, the J call TRBJ2-3; weak D call: TRBD1 (6 bases). This CDR3 has 13 amino acids. Trimming shortened V by 0 bases and J by 5 bases, and 7 bases separated the two germline ends. Germline assignment: CDR1 SGHRS and CDR2 YFSETQ. In DNA form, the CDR3 reads TGCGCCAGCAGCTTGGGGGGACAAGATACGCAGTATTTT. It specifies CASSLGGQDTQYF.

This chain connects TRBV19 to TRBJ1-4, with no clear D. Trimming cost V 7 bases and J 4 bases, with 13 bases left between them. The CDR3 consists of 14 residues. Germline V lookup: CDR1 LNHDA, CDR2 SQIVND (reference sequence). The CDR3 spells CASKEGSGNEKLFF. As DNA, the CDR3 is TGTGCCAGTAAGGAGGGCTCGGGTAATGAAAAACTGTTTTTT.

The V call is TRBV28, the J call TRBJ1-4; a weak D match, TRBD1 (6 bases). Germline V gene data show CDR1 as MDHEN and CDR2 as SYDVKM. V was trimmed by 4 bases and J by 5 bases, leaving 8 bases between them. The CDR3 has 13 amino acids. CDR3 protein: CASSSGQNEKLFF. DNA for the CDR3: TGTGCCAGCAGTTCGGGACAAAATGAAAAACTGTTTTTT.

This clone occurred a few times. The V and J genes are TRBV3-1 (or the pseudogene TRBV3-2) and TRBJ1-1; 9 nucleotides align to TRBD1. Germline V gene data show CDR1 as LGHDT and CDR2 as YNNKEL (reference sequence). The trim removed 1 base at V and 11 bases at J, leaving 5 bases unmatched. This CDR3 contains 13 residues. The CDR3 loop is CASSQGTGALAFF. The CDR3 DNA follows: TGTGCCAGCAGCCAAGGGACAGGGGCTTTGGCTTTCTTT.

This CDR3 is CASSLAAIGQGTDTQYF. Here the CDR3 DNA reads TGCGCCAGCAGCTTGGCAGCTATCGGACAGGGCACAGATACGCAGTATTTT. The chain has TRBV5-1 and TRBJ2-3, with TRBD1 matching 7 bases. The CDR3 contains 17 residues. Germline V gene sequence: CDR1 SGHRS, CDR2 YFSETQ. The junction had 8 bases not matched to a gene; V was cut back by 0 bases and J by 1 base.

This clone occurred once. A much larger clone lies one base from this, so it may be a read error. Other DNA variants within this sample encode the same CDR3. This chain joins TRBV18 and TRBJ2-2, with 7 bases identical to TRBD1. Germline V gene sequence: CDR1 KGHSH, CDR2 LQKENI. CDR3 length: 16 amino acids. The chain's CDR3 is CASSPRQGSDTGELFF. CDR3 bases: TGTGCTAGCTCACCTCGACAGGGTTCGGACACCGGGGAGCTGTTTTTT.

V is TRBV6-6 and J is TRBJ1-5, with D unclear. Germline V gene lookup returns CDR1 MNHNY and CDR2 SVGAGI (reference sequence). The ends were cut back, 5 bases at V and 3 bases at J, with 8 bases in the middle. CDR3 size: 13 residues. The CDR3 reads CASSRGFNQPQHF. The CDR3 region has the DNA TGTGCCAGCAGTAGAGGGTTCAATCAGCCCCAGCATTTT.

The table lists this clone with a few counts. V is TRBV10-1 and J is TRBJ2-7; D remains unclear. V lost 6 bases to trimming and J lost 6 bases, with 15 bases between them. The CDR3 totals 13 residues. Germline assignment: CDR1 WNHNN and CDR2 SYGVQD (reference sequence). The CDR3 DNA reads as TGCGCCAGCAGCCCAAACATCGGGTTCGAGCAGTACTTC. Amino acids: CASSPNIGFEQYF.

V and J are TRBV11-2 and TRBJ2-7, with D possibly matching TRBD2 (6 bases). Germline CDR1 reads SGHAT; CDR2 reads FQNNGV. This CDR3 region has 16 residues. V was shortened by 3 bases and J by 2 bases, with 17 bases between the two germline ends. The DNA of the CDR3 is TGTGCCAGCAGCTTTTTCCGGGCCGGAGGGCCCTACGAGCAGTACTTC. Encoded protein: CASSFFRAGGPYEQYF. The whole variable domain, remainder taken from reference TRBV11-2 and TRBJ2-7, is EAGVAQSPRYKIIEKRQSVAFWCNPISGHATLYWYQQILGQGPKLLIQFQNNGVVDDSQLPKDRFSAERLKGVDSTLKIQPAKLEDSAVYLCASSFFRAGGPYEQYFGPGTRLTVT.

The rearrangement links TRBV5-1 to TRBJ2-1; D uncertain. CDR1 and CDR2 (germline): SGHRS, YFSETQ. The length of the CDR3 is 13 residues. V dropped 5 bases and J dropped 4 bases, with 10 bases sitting between them. The CDR3 protein is CASSRNEYNEQFF. DNA of the CDR3: TGCGCCAGCAGTCGAAACGAGTACAATGAGCAGTTCTTC.

The J gene is TRBJ1-2, the V gene TRBV5-6, with 8 bases that match TRBD1. Germline CDR1 is SGHDT and CDR2 is YYEEEE. CDR3 length: 14 amino acids. After removal of 4 bases from V and 7 bases from J, the junction contained 9 bases not matched to a gene. CDR3 DNA: TGTGCCAGCAGCCTCTGGACAGGGATCGGTGGCTACACCTTC. This sequence encodes CASSLWTGIGGYTF.

CDR3 sequence: CATSRDRVFGYTF. CDR3 nucleotides: TGTGCCACCAGCAGGGACAGGGTTTTTGGCTACACCTTC. The rearrangement links TRBV15 to TRBJ1-2; 8 bases are a match to TRBD1. The V and J ends lost 3 bases and 7 bases, in that order; junction bases with no gene match: 4. The length of the CDR3 is 13 residues. The germline V gene has CDR1 LNHNV and CDR2 YYDKDF (reference sequence).

The chain has TRBV18 and TRBJ2-6, with D possibly TRBD2 on 5 matching bases. The CDR3 runs 15 residues. Germline V gives CDR1 KGHSH, CDR2 LQKENI. V lost 3 bases to trimming and J lost 0 bases, with 6 bases between them. Here the CDR3 reads CASSPGISGANVLTF. For the CDR3, the DNA is TGTGCCAGCTCACCCGGGATCTCTGGGGCCAACGTCCTGACTTTC.

This rearrangement joins TRBV4-1 to TRBJ2-1; D might be TRBD2 (6 bases). CDR1 is MGHRA and CDR2 is YSYEKL in the germline V gene. The V end was cut by 5 bases, the J end by 1 base, with 12 bases between. The CDR3 loop spans 15 amino acids. The chain's CDR3 is CASSLVSGSYNEQFF. The CDR3 bases are TGCGCCAGCAGCTTGGTTAGCGGTTCCTACAATGAGCAGTTCTTC.

The chain is built from TRBV29-1 and TRBJ2-1, with D unresolved. CDR1 and CDR2 from the germline V gene are SQVTM and ANQGSEA. This CDR3 has 15 residues. Trimming removed 4 bases at V and 3 bases at J, with 16 bases between. This chain's CDR3 is CSVVFPSRLYNEQFF. The CDR3 DNA reads as TGCAGCGTTGTATTCCCGTCACGACTCTACAATGAGCAGTTCTTC.

With regard to this clone: At one end the junction does not follow the germline gene, possibly because of a read error. This sequence joins TRBV6-4 and TRBJ1-5; 11 nucleotides align to TRBD1. The CDR3 sequence is 12 residues long. CDR1 is MRHNA and CDR2 is SNTAGT in the germline V gene. Written as DNA, the CDR3 is TGTGCCAGCAGTGACCGGACAGGGGGCGCCGGTTTT. Protein product: CASSDRTGGAGF.

V and J are TRBV20-1 and TRBJ1-5; weak D call: TRBD1 (5 bases). Germline V gives CDR1 DFQATT, CDR2 SNEGSKA (reference sequence). V lost 1 base and J 13 bases, leaving 8 bases between the germline ends. This CDR3 comprises 10 residues. In DNA form, the CDR3 reads TGCAGTGCTAGAGCCGGGACTCAGCATTTT. Translation gives CSARAGTQHF.

This rearrangement joins TRBV13 to TRBJ2-3, with D perhaps matching TRBD1 (6 bases). V lost 5 bases and J 3 bases, leaving 9 bases between the germline ends. This CDR3 region has 13 residues. Looked up from germline, CDR1 is PRHDT and CDR2 is FYEKMQ (reference sequence). CDR3 sequence reads: CASSLQGTDTQYF. For the CDR3, the DNA is TGTGCCAGCAGCCTACAGGGAACAGATACGCAGTATTTT. Drawing the rest from reference TRBV13 and TRBJ2-3, the complete variable domain is AAGVIQSPRHLIKEKRETATLKCYPIPRHDTVYWYQQGPGQDPQFLISFYEKMQSDKGSIPDRFSAQQFSDYHSELNMSSLELGDSALYFCASSLQGTDTQYFGPGTRLTVL.

The CDR3 reads CASSQDQALRGTQYF. CDR3 coding DNA: TGTGCCAGCAGCCAAGATCAGGCCCTAAGGGGGACCCAGTACTTC. The chain employs TRBV3-1 (or the pseudogene TRBV3-2) and TRBJ2-5, with a tentative D call TRBD1 (5 bases). CDR1 LGHDT and CDR2 YNNKEL come from the germline V gene (reference sequence). The CDR3 is made up of 15 amino acids. V lost 0 bases, J lost 7 bases, and 15 bases lay in between.

This clone was observed once. The CDR3 DNA reads TGTGCCAGCAGCCAAGATCCAGCGGGACAAAGCACAGATACGCAGTATTTT. Translation gives CASSQDPAGQSTDTQYF. V is TRBV4-2 and J is TRBJ2-3, with a weak D call TRBD2 (7 bases). The CDR3 is 17 residues long. V was shortened by 0 bases and J by 0 bases, with 13 bases between the two germline ends. The V gene's germline CDR1 is LGHNA and CDR2 YNFKEQ.